This T cell receptor beta chain was found in a study of T cells in Graves' hyperthyroidism and ophthalmopathy. Amplified regions were TCR beta CDR3 sequences from RNA transcripts. Primed by the HTBI set, a first-round RT-PCR was run on the TCR CDR3. Using its own MiXCR run on the multiplex PCR reads, TCRdb lists one record per CDR3 protein. Of about 520,000 distinct CDR3 sequences in the sample, about 24% were seen once. This clonotype appeared a few times. Sequencing was done on a sample of blood. The clonotype was recovered from a woman in her 30s with Graves' ophthalmopathy.

As DNA, the CDR3 is TGTGCCAGCAGCTCACGGGGTAGCGGGAGATCGAACACCGGGGAGCTGTTTTTT. Protein sequence: CASSSRGSGRSNTGELFF. V gene TRBV12-3 or TRBV12-4 combines with J gene TRBJ2-2, with 9 bases that match TRBD2. CDR3 size: 18 residues. V lost 6 bases and J lost 0; bases outside the gene matches: 11.